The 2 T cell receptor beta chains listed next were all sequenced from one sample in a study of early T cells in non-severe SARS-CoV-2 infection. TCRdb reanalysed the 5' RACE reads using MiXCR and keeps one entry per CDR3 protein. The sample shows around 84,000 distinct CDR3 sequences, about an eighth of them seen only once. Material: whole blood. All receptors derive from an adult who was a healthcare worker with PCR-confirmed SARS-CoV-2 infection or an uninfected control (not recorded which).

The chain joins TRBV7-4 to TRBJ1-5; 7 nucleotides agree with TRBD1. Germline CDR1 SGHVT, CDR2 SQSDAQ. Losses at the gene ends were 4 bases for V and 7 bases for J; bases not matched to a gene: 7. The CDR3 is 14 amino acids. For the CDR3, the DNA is TGTGCCAGCAGCTGTGACAGGGCGGAACAGCCCCAGCATTTT. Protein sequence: CASSCDRAEQPQHF.

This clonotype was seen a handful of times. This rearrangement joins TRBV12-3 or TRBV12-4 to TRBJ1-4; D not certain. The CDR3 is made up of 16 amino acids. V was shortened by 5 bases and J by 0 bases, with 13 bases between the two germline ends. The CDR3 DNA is TGTGCCAGCAGTAGACCAGCAGCCGCAACTAATGAAAAACTGTTTTTT. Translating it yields CASSRPAAATNEKLFF.